This T cell receptor beta chain derives from a study of blood T cell repertoires in COVID-19. About the study: Sites across the United States, Italy and Spain contributed samples from acute and convalescent COVID-19. T cells, B-cell-depleted T cells, or PBMCs supplied cDNA or gDNA.

Per the original data handling: Amplified reference gene primers provided the basis for estimating nucleated cell counts. Generated by immunoSEQ multiplex PCR, the TCRdb table keeps only in-frame clones and is missing some. V, J and clone size were drawn from that table, and D and trimming were deduced from the DNA. The data contain about 55,000 clones, over 75% of them seen just once; the ten biggest clones take up 13% to 15%. V was pared by 3 bases and J by 1 base, with 6 bases between. Germline V gives CDR1 MNHNY, CDR2 SVGAGI (reference sequence). This CDR3 has 13 amino acids. This TCR was sampled from a human donor with active COVID-19. The donor label of this sample is uncertain. Material for sequencing was peripheral blood. The gene calls are TRBV6-6 and TRBJ1-1; no reliable D call. CDR3 DNA sequence: TGTGCCAGCAGTTATGCCAGGAACACTGAAGCTTTCTTT. Translated, it gives CASSYARNTEAFF.